This TCR beta chain was identified during a study of shared clonotypes between healthy human individuals. Broader study findings: Few donors restricted represented genetic and exposure-history diversity. Incomplete sequencing of sorted subsets was indicated by rarefaction despite large depth.

A remark on this clone: Its specificity is not known.

How the authors handled the data: Junction-only sequences without quality scores came from ImmunoSEQ, so filtering differed. Sequenced by immunoSEQ multiplex PCR; TCRdb stores in-frame clones only, minus some. The V and J calls and clone size were taken over from that table, and D and trimming were inferred from the DNA. The sample shows about 2.3 million clones, under 95% of them seen only once. The ends were cut back, 1 base at V and 6 bases at J, with 9 bases in the middle. The V gene's germline CDR1 is SGHTA and CDR2 FQGNSA. The CDR3 loop spans 14 amino acids. The chain joins TRBV7-2 to TRBJ2-2; D remains ambiguous. The sequence derives from a man aged 18-30 years in good health. Some clones in this sample may be carry-over from other donors' samples. The source material was naive CD4+ T cells from PBMCs. The subset was: CD45RA+ positively selected. CDR3 sequence reads: CASSLDGSPGELFF. CDR3 nucleotides: TGTGCCAGCAGCTTAGACGGCTCCCCCGGGGAGCTGTTTTTT.